A single sample is the source of the 15 T cell receptor beta chains below, sequenced in a study of CD8+CD57+ T cells in acquired aplastic anemia. By flow cytometry, patients selected for sequencing had shown an expansion of CD8+CD57+ cells. CDR3 and TCR beta VDJ profiling relied on a genomic DNA template. TCRdb re-analysed the reads in MiXCR, keeping a single row per CDR3 protein. The sample shows about 290,000 distinct CDR3 sequences, 45% to 65% of them seen only once. Sequences were obtained from sorted CD4+, CD8+, or CD8+CD57+ T cells (not recorded which) from PBMCs. These receptors originate from a human donor with aplastic anemia.

This clonotype was seen at least ten times. The gene calls are TRBV20-1 and TRBJ2-3; possibly TRBD2 for D (6 bases). The CDR3 covers 14 residues. Germline values: CDR1 DFQATT, CDR2 SNEGSKA (reference sequence). The ends were cut back, 5 bases at V and 0 bases at J, with 12 bases in the middle. The DNA of the CDR3 is TGCAGTGCTGGGCGCGGGGTAAGCACAGATACGCAGTATTTT. It encodes CSAGRGVSTDTQYF.

The genes are TRBV19 and TRBJ2-1; tentative D call: TRBD2 (5 bases). V was trimmed by 6 bases and J by 8 bases, leaving 11 bases between them. The CDR3 sequence is 12 residues long. CDR1 is LNHDA, CDR2 SQIVND, per germline (reference sequence). CDR3 coding DNA: TGTGCCAGTAGCGGAAGCGGCGATGAGCAGTTCTTC. This encodes CASSGSGDEQFF.

This clonotype occurred many times. V usage is TRBV9 and J usage is TRBJ1-2; D is ambiguous. The CDR3 is 16 residues long. V was trimmed by 0 bases and J by 6 bases, leaving 18 bases between them. CDR1 and CDR2 from the germline V gene are SGDLS and YYNGEE. The CDR3 loop reads CASSVAGEAIRDGYTF. For the CDR3, the DNA is TGTGCCAGCAGCGTAGCCGGGGAGGCCATCCGCGATGGCTACACCTTC.

This clonotype is a singleton in its sample. The V gene is TRBV7-3, the J gene TRBJ2-2, with 7 nucleotides matching TRBD1. V shed 4 bases and J 1 base; nucleotides not matched to a gene: 3. The CDR3 sequence is 15 residues long. Germline-derived CDR1 and CDR2 are SGHTA and FQGTGA. The CDR3 DNA is TGTGCCAGCAGCTCGGGACAGCAGAACACCGGGGAGCTGTTTTTT. Translated, it gives CASSSGQQNTGELFF. Looking up the rest from reference TRBV7-3 and TRBJ2-2 gives the full variable domain: GAGVSQTPSNKVTEKGKYVELRCDPISGHTALYWYRQSLGQGPEFLIYFQGTGAADDSGLPNDRFFAVRPEGSVSTLKIQRTERGDSAVYLCASSSGQQNTGELFFGEGSRLTVL.

This clonotype has a count of ten or more. The chain links TRBV7-2 to TRBJ1-1; weak D call: TRBD1 (5 bases). V lost 3 bases and J lost 5, with 13 bases in between. CDR1 is SGHTA, CDR2 FQGNSA, per germline. There are 14 residues in the CDR3. The CDR3 DNA follows: TGTGCCAGCAGCTTGGAGGGGACCGTAACTGAAGCTTTCTTT. As protein: CASSLEGTVTEAFF.

This chain uses TRBV25-1 with TRBJ1-2; 11 positions agree with TRBD1. Trimming at V came to 2 bases and at J to 3 bases, leaving 8 bases not matched to a gene. CDR3 length: 17 residues. Germline V gene data show CDR1 as MGHDK and CDR2 as SYGVNS. This CDR3 reads CASSEKEDRGLDYGYTF. The CDR3 bases are TGTGCCAGCAGTGAAAAGGAGGACAGGGGGCTTGACTATGGCTACACCTTC.

The chain joins TRBV2 to TRBJ2-3, with D maybe TRBD2 (6 bases). The CDR3 has 14 residues. The V gene's germline CDR1 is SNHLY and CDR2 FYNNEI. Between the trimmed V and J ends, which lost 10 bases and 4 bases, there was a span of 18 bases. CDR3 region: CAILGAGTPDTQYF. CDR3 DNA sequence: TGTGCCATCCTAGGGGCGGGGACTCCAGATACGCAGTATTTT.

This clonotype was found many times. The genes are TRBV19 and TRBJ1-4; 7 bases are a match to TRBD1. The V gene's germline CDR1 is LNHDA and CDR2 SQIVND (reference sequence). The V segment lost 5 bases and the J segment 6 bases; nucleotides outside the gene matches: 3. CDR3 length equals 13 residues. The CDR3 nucleotides read TGTGCCAGTAGTCTAGGGGGCGATGAAAAACTGTTTTTT. This sequence encodes CASSLGGDEKLFF.

The V call is TRBV15, the J call TRBJ2-2, with D uncertain. Germline lookup yields CDR1 LNHNV and CDR2 YYDKDF (reference sequence). The V gene lost 1 base and the J gene lost 6 bases, with 6 bases spanning the gap. The CDR3 is made up of 13 amino acids. CDR3 residues: CATSRVRSGELFF. CDR3 DNA sequence: TGTGCCACCAGCAGAGTTAGATCCGGGGAGCTGTTTTTT.

This clonotype was picked up many times. This sequence joins TRBV4-2 and TRBJ2-5; 8 bases map to TRBD2. Trimming cost V 0 bases and J 2 bases; bases outside gene matches: 8. CDR1 and CDR2 (germline): LGHNA, YNFKEQ. The CDR3 sequence is 17 residues long. The CDR3 loop reads CASSQDLVASGQETQYF. The CDR3 DNA reads TGTGCCAGCAGCCAAGACCTAGTGGCTAGCGGGCAAGAGACCCAGTACTTC.

V and J are TRBV12-3 or TRBV12-4 and TRBJ2-5; TRBD1 aligns across 7 bases. Trimming at V came to 5 bases and at J to 4 bases, leaving 4 bases not matched to a gene. CDR3 size: 13 residues. The CDR3 DNA sequence: TGTGCCAGCAGTCGGAGGACAGGAGAGACCCAGTACTTC. Its translation is CASSRRTGETQYF.

The chain joins TRBV7-2 to TRBJ2-7, with D perhaps TRBD2 (6 bases). The germline V gene encodes CDR1 SGHTA and CDR2 FQGNSA. Trimming pared 2 bases from V and 2 bases from J, leaving 10 bases between. CDR3 length equals 14 residues. The CDR3: CASSLSGEAYEQYF. The CDR3 bases are TGTGCCAGCAGCTTATCGGGAGAAGCCTACGAGCAGTACTTC.

The chain links TRBV6-1 to TRBJ2-3; TRBD1 matches 9 bases. After removal of 2 bases from V and 3 bases from J, the junction contained 3 bases not matched to a gene. Germline lookup yields CDR1 MNHNS and CDR2 SASEGT. This CDR3 is 15 amino acids long. CDR3 amino acids: CASSEMTGGTDTQYF. Here the CDR3 DNA reads TGTGCCAGCAGTGAAATGACAGGGGGAACAGATACGCAGTATTTT.

V and J are TRBV12-3 or TRBV12-4 and TRBJ1-2, with D unclear. CDR3 length: 12 residues. The ends were cut back, 7 bases at V and 0 bases at J, with 6 bases in the middle. The CDR3, as DNA: TGTGCCAGCACCCTGACTAACTATGGCTACACCTTC. Encoded protein: CASTLTNYGYTF.

The chain is built from TRBV2 and TRBJ1-1; TRBD1 matches 11 bases. CDR1 and CDR2 (germline): SNHLY, FYNNEI. With 6 bases clipped from V and 4 bases from J, the junction kept 7 bases outside the gene matches. The CDR3 loop spans 15 amino acids. CDR3 bases: TGTGCCAGCAGCGGACAGGGGGCCCGGAGCACTGAAGCTTTCTTT. It translates to CASSGQGARSTEAFF.